The clone carrying this TCR beta chain turned up a few times. One entry per CDR3 protein, called by TCRdb with MiXCR from the 5' RACE reads. Of about 40,000 distinct CDR3 sequences listed, about 20% are singletons. Sequenced material: naive CD4+ T cells sorted from a lymph node. This sample's subset: naive CD4+ T cells, CD4+CD45RA+CD25-. This receptor was taken from a female donor with breast cancer.

This CDR3 is CASSNVQTEAFF. The CDR3 DNA reads as TGCGCCAGCAGCAATGTACAGACTGAAGCTTTCTTT. This rearrangement joins TRBV5-1 to TRBJ1-1, with unresolved D. The V and J ends lost 4 bases and 5 bases respectively, with 9 bases between them. The germline V gene has CDR1 SGHRS and CDR2 YFSETQ. CDR3 length equals 12 residues.